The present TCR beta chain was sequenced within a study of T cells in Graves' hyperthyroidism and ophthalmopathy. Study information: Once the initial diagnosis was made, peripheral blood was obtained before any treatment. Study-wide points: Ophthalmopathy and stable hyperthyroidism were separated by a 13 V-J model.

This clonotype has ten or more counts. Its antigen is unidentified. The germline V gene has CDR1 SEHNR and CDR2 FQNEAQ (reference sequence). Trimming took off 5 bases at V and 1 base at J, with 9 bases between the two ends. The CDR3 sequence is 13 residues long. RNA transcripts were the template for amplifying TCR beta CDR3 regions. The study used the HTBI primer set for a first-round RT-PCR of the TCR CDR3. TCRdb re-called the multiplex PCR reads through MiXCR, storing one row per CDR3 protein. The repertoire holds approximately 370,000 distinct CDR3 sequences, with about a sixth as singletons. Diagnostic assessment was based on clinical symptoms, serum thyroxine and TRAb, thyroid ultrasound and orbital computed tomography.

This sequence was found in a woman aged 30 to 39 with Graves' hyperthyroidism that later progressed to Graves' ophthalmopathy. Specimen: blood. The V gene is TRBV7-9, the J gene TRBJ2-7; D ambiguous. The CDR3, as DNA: TGTGCCAGCAGCACGCGGAGTTCCTACGAGCAGTACTTC. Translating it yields CASSTRSSYEQYF.